This passage covers 9 T cell receptor beta chains from one sample sequenced in a study of shared clonotypes between healthy human individuals. Repertoires were generated with immunoSEQ multiplex PCR, while TCRdb's copy carries only in-frame clones and drops some. The sample lists hundreds of thousands of clones; around 95% were seen once. Terminally differentiated effector memory CD45RA+ cells were excluded from the naive CD8 cells, which were CD45RO-negative and positively selected for CCR7. The specimen was naive CD8+ T cells sorted from blood. These receptors were obtained from a woman in her thirties in good health.

The CDR3 DNA sequence: TGTGCCAGCAGTCAGACAGGGGGCGCAGGAGACGGCTACACCTTC. Protein product: CASSQTGGAGDGYTF. The V gene is TRBV6-6, the J gene TRBJ1-2; 10 bases align to TRBD1. The J segment lost 8 bases and the V segment lost 5 bases, leaving 11 bases of the junction unmatched. The CDR3 sequence is 15 residues long. In germline, CDR1 is MNHNY, CDR2 SVGAGI (reference sequence).

The chain carries TRBV28 and TRBJ2-4, with TRBD2 as a possible D gene (5 bases). V was shortened by 9 bases and J by 0 bases, with 12 bases between the two germline ends. CDR1 MDHEN and CDR2 SYDVKM come from the germline V gene. The CDR3 contains 14 residues. CDR3 in DNA: TGTGCCAGTAAGTTCGGGATAGCCAAAAACATTCAGTACTTC. Translation: CASKFGIAKNIQYF. Complete variable domain (other parts from reference TRBV28 and TRBJ2-4): DVKVTQSSRYLVKRTGEKVFLECVQDMDHENMFWYRQDPGLGLRLIYFSYDVKMKEKGDIPEGYSVSREKKERFSLILESASTNQTSMYLCASKFGIAKNIQYFGAGTRLSVL.

J is TRBJ2-1 and V is TRBV7-9, with unresolved D. The CDR3 covers 14 residues. V was trimmed by 2 bases and J by 4 bases, leaving 9 bases between them. Germline CDR1 SEHNR, CDR2 FQNEAQ (reference sequence). CDR3: CASSLSTAYNEQFF. DNA of the CDR3: TGTGCCAGCAGCTTATCGACGGCTTACAATGAGCAGTTCTTC.

The chain couples TRBV5-6 to TRBJ2-2; 9 bases agree with TRBD2. V dropped 8 bases and J dropped 3; count of bases not matched to a gene: 5. This CDR3 spans 14 amino acids. Germline CDR1 SGHDT, CDR2 YYEEEE. CDR3 nucleotides: TGTGCCAGTACGGGACTAGCTTACACCGGGGAGCTGTTTTTT. This translates into CASTGLAYTGELFF.

The CDR3 nucleotides are TGTGCCAGCAGTTTTAGGGACGGCTCGCAGCCCCAGCATTTT. As protein: CASSFRDGSQPQHF. The genes are TRBV27 and TRBJ1-5; a weak D match, TRBD1 (5 bases). Germline V gene data show CDR1 as MNHEY and CDR2 as SMNVEV (reference sequence). This CDR3 comprises 14 residues. Trimming removed 3 bases at V and 7 bases at J, with 13 bases between.

The CDR3 here is CASRGYREPYEQYF. The CDR3 bases are TGTGCCAGCAGAGGATACAGGGAACCCTACGAGCAGTACTTC. The gene calls are TRBV6-5 and TRBJ2-7; D is perhaps TRBD1 (6 bases). Looked up from germline, CDR1 is MNHEY and CDR2 is SVGAGI. CDR3 length equals 14 residues. V was pared by 6 bases and J by 2 bases, with 14 bases between.

V is TRBV10-2 and J is TRBJ2-7; D perhaps matches TRBD1 (6 bases). The length of the CDR3 is 14 residues. Germline CDR1 WSHSY, CDR2 SAAADI. V was shortened by 2 bases and J by 6 bases, with 14 bases between the two germline ends. The CDR3 loop is CASSERRGQGEQYF. Here the CDR3 DNA reads TGCGCCAGCAGTGAGCGTCGGGGACAAGGCGAGCAGTACTTC.

The rearrangement joins TRBV5-5 to TRBJ1-1; D unclear. Germline lookup yields CDR1 SGHKS and CDR2 YYEKEE (reference sequence). This CDR3 has 12 amino acids. The V end was cut by 2 bases, the J end by 5 bases, with 7 bases between. The CDR3 is CASSFAGTEAFF. The CDR3 DNA reads as TGTGCCAGCAGCTTTGCGGGGACTGAAGCTTTCTTT.

The chain employs TRBV2 and TRBJ2-5; the match to TRBD1 covers 7 bases. J lost 0 bases, V lost 5 bases, and 0 bases had no gene match. The CDR3 length is 13 residues. Germline loops: CDR1 SNHLY, CDR2 FYNNEI. The CDR3 region has the DNA TGTGCCAGCAGTACAGGGGACCAAGAGACCCAGTACTTC. Encoded protein: CASSTGDQETQYF. Variable domain in full (rest from reference TRBV2 and TRBJ2-5): EPEVTQTPSHQVTQMGQEVILRCVPISNHLYFYWYRQILGQKVEFLVSFYNNEISEKSEIFDDQFSVERPDGSNFTLKIRSTKLEDSAMYFCASSTGDQETQYFGPGTRLLVL.